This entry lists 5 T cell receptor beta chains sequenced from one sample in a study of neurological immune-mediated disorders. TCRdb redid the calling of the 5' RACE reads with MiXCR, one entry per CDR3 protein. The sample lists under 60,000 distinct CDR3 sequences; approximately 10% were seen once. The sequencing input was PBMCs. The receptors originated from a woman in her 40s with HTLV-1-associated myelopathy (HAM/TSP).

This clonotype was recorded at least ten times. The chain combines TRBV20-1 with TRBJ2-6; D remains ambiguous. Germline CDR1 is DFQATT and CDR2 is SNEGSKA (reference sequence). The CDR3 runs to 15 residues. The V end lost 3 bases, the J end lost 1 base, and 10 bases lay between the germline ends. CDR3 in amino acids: CSASPPGSGANVLTF. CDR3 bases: TGCAGTGCTAGCCCCCCTGGGTCTGGGGCCAACGTCCTGACTTTC.

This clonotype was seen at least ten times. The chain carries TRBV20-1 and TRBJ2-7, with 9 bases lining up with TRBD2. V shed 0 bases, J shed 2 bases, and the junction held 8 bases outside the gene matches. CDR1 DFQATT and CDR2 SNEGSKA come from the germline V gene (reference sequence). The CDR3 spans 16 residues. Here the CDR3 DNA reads TGCAGTGCTAGAGATCCCTCTAGCGGGGCCGCCTACGAGCAGTACTTC. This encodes CSARDPSSGAAYEQYF.

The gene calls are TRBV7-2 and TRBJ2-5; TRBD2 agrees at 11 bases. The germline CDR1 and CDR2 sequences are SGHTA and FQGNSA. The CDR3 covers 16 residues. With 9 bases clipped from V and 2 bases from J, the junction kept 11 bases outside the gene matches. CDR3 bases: TGTGCCAGTCTGCGGGGTAGCGGGGGGGAACAAGAGACCCAGTACTTC. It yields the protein CASLRGSGGEQETQYF.

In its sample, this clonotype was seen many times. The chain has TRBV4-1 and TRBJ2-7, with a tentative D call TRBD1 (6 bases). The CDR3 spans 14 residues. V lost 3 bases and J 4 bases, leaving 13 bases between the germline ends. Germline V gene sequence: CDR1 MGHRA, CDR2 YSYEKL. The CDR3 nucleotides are TGCGCCAGCAGCCAGGGGGCGCCGAGATACGAGCAGTACTTC. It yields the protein CASSQGAPRYEQYF.

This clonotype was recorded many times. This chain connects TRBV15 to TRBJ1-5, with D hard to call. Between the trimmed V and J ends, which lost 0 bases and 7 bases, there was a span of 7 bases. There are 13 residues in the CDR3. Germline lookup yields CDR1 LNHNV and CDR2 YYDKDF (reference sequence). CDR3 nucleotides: TGTGCCACCAGCAGAGATGTTGGGCAGCCCCAGCATTTT. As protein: CATSRDVGQPQHF.